This TCR beta chain appears in the sequencing data of a study of blood T cells in healthy people across ages. Study-wide results and caveats: When one million T cells were used, diversity estimates were thought to be underestimates. For the donors, CMV status was unknown and possibly confounded expanded clonotype changes. Roughly linear declines in TCR beta diversity per million T cells occurred with age.

This clonotype was observed a handful of times. What it binds is not known. Germline V gives CDR1 SEHNR, CDR2 FQNEAQ (reference sequence). CDR3 length: 16 residues. V shed 5 bases, J shed 2 bases, and the junction held 8 bases outside the gene matches. A minimum of 6.5 million PBMCs was isolated per sample. Primers used in a second PCR of about 6 to 12 cycles were a sample-barcoded 5' primer and a J-beta primer mix. TCRdb reprocessed the 5' RACE reads via MiXCR and lists one record per CDR3 protein. This repertoire shows around 820,000 distinct CDR3 sequences, around 25% found once; its top ten account for under 4.5%. These sequences were also reported in another study, on T cells of mothers and their children.

The specimen was blood. The TCR comes from a boy between 10 and 17 years old in good health. The chain uses TRBV7-9 and TRBJ2-1; 8 bases line up with TRBD2. The CDR3 loop is CASSPLSGGAYNEQFF. CDR3 nucleotide sequence: TGTGCCAGCAGCCCCCTATCGGGGGGGGCCTACAATGAGCAGTTCTTC.